What follows are 20 T cell receptor beta chains derived from one specimen sequenced in a study of identical twins. MiXCR, applied by TCRdb to the 5' RACE reads, yields one record per CDR3 protein. The sample has approximately 500,000 distinct CDR3 sequences; nearly 15% are singletons. In addition, the sample was reused for a study of yellow fever vaccine responses in identical twins.

Sequenced sample: CD4+ T cells sorted from blood. These receptors were obtained from a woman in her late teens or twenties in good health.

The V and J genes are TRBV5-1 and TRBJ2-2; TRBD2 might be the D (6 bases). Germline values: CDR1 SGHRS, CDR2 YFSETQ. V lost 1 base and J lost 5, with 12 bases in between. This CDR3 has 15 amino acids. The CDR3 region has the DNA TGCGCCAGCAGCTTGTGGGGGACTGGGACCGGGGAGCTGTTTTTT. It is translated as CASSLWGTGTGELFF.

This clonotype was recorded only once. In DNA form, the CDR3 reads TGTGCCAGCAGTTTCGACCTGGCGGGACCCTCCTACGAGCAGTACTTC. Translating it yields CASSFDLAGPSYEQYF. This chain uses TRBV7-9 with TRBJ2-7, with D possibly matching TRBD2 (6 bases). Trimming removed 6 bases at V and 0 bases at J, with 18 bases between. The CDR3 runs 16 residues. Germline V CDR1 and CDR2: SEHNR, FQNEAQ (reference sequence).

V gene TRBV12-3 or TRBV12-4 combines with J gene TRBJ1-1; D unresolved. CDR3 length equals 14 residues. V gave up 7 bases and J gave up 0 bases, with 12 bases separating them. The CDR3 here is CASTLNALNTEAFF. In nucleotides, the CDR3 is TGTGCCAGCACCCTGAATGCCTTGAACACTGAAGCTTTCTTT.

The gene calls are TRBV6-1 and TRBJ2-3; 7 bases line up with TRBD2. The germline CDR1 and CDR2 sequences are MNHNS and SASEGT. Trimming removed 6 bases from V and 3 bases from J; junction bases left unmatched: 12. The CDR3 runs to 16 residues. CDR3 protein: CASSLTTSPTTDTQYF. Here the CDR3 DNA reads TGTGCCAGCAGCCTCACGACTAGCCCCACAACAGATACGCAGTATTTT.

In its sample, this clonotype was seen a few times. The gene calls are TRBV12-3 or TRBV12-4 and TRBJ2-5; D gene ambiguous. CDR3 size: 13 residues. V shed 2 bases and J shed 9 bases, with 13 bases lying between them. The CDR3 sequence: CASSLSGHPAQYF. The CDR3 DNA reads TGTGCCAGCAGTTTATCGGGCCATCCGGCCCAGTACTTC.

This chain connects TRBV14 to TRBJ2-2; D gene uncertain. Germline V gene data show CDR1 as SGHDN and CDR2 as FVKESK. V was pared by 0 bases and J by 2 bases, with 7 bases between. The CDR3 loop spans 15 amino acids. In nucleotides, the CDR3 is TGTGCCAGCAGCCAAGAGCAAAGTAACACCGGGGAGCTGTTTTTT. It is translated as CASSQEQSNTGELFF.

This clonotype was detected only a few times. The gene calls are TRBV7-9 and TRBJ2-5; 8 positions match TRBD1. The CDR3 has 14 residues. The V and J ends lost 5 bases and 5 bases, in that order; junction bases with no gene match: 7. The germline CDR1 and CDR2 sequences are SEHNR and FQNEAQ (reference sequence). As DNA, the CDR3 is TGTGCCAGCAGCCCCGGACAGGGTCTTGAGACCCAGTACTTC. As protein: CASSPGQGLETQYF. Using reference TRBV7-9 and TRBJ2-5 for the parts outside the CDR3, the full variable domain is DTGVSQNPRHKITKRGQNVTFRCDPISEHNRLYWYRQTLGQGPEFLTYFQNEAQLEKSRLLSDRFSAERPKGSFSTLEIQRTEQGDSAMYLCASSPGQGLETQYFGPGTRLLVL.

The chain employs TRBV6-1 and TRBJ1-1; tentative D call: TRBD1 (5 bases). Trimming took off 7 bases at V and 3 bases at J, with 12 bases between the two ends. The V gene's germline CDR1 is MNHNS and CDR2 SASEGT. The CDR3 sequence is 13 residues long. As DNA, the CDR3 is TGTGCCAGCAAGCAAGGGGCCTACACTGAAGCTTTCTTT. The encoded protein is CASKQGAYTEAFF.

This clonotype was observed a handful of times. This chain joins TRBV29-1 and TRBJ2-2; TRBD1 agrees at 7 bases. V gave up 6 bases and J gave up 4 bases; unmatched junction bases: 8. The length of the CDR3 is 14 residues. The germline V gene has CDR1 SQVTM and CDR2 ANQGSEA. CDR3 DNA sequence: TGCAGCGTCCGAGGGGGACAGTCCACCGGGGAGCTGTTTTTT. This gives the protein CSVRGGQSTGELFF.

This chain uses TRBV28 with TRBJ2-1, with 8 bases that match TRBD2. CDR3 length equals 14 residues. CDR1 is MDHEN and CDR2 is SYDVKM in the germline V gene. The junction had 2 bases not matched to a gene; V was cut back by 5 bases and J by 2 bases. The DNA of the CDR3 is TGTGCCAGCAGTACGGGGGGGCCCTACAATGAGCAGTTCTTC. Amino acid sequence: CASSTGGPYNEQFF.

The table lists this clonotype with a few counts. The rearrangement uses TRBV7-2 and TRBJ2-7; 8 positions agree with TRBD2. Germline V lookup: CDR1 SGHTA, CDR2 FQGNSA. V was clipped by 2 bases and J by 7 bases; unmatched bases: 13. The CDR3 has 16 amino acids. CDR3 in DNA: TGTGCCAGCAGCTTATTGCCTAGCGGGCCCTCTGTAGAGCAGTACTTC. Translated, it gives CASSLLPSGPSVEQYF. The full variable domain, with the rest looked up from reference TRBV7-2 and TRBJ2-7, is GAGVSQSPSNKVTEKGKDVELRCDPISGHTALYWYRQSLGQGLEFLIYFQGNSAPDKSGLPSDRFSAERTGGSVSTLTIQRTQQEDSAVYLCASSLLPSGPSVEQYFGPGTRLTVT.

J is TRBJ2-5 and V is TRBV29-1, with D perhaps given as TRBD1 or TRBD2 (5 bases each). This CDR3 is 13 amino acids long. V was cut by 5 bases and J by 2 bases, with 12 bases left in between. Germline loops: CDR1 SQVTM, CDR2 ANQGSEA. The CDR3 DNA follows: TGCAGCGTTACGGGACCCAAACAAGAGACCCAGTACTTC. This encodes CSVTGPKQETQYF.

The table lists this clonotype with a few counts. This chain joins TRBV10-3 and TRBJ2-1; 8 bases align to TRBD2. The CDR3 spans 13 residues. The ends lost 4 bases at V and 12 bases at J; junction bases unmatched: 8. Germline V gene sequence: CDR1 ENHRY, CDR2 SYGVKD. The CDR3 DNA is TGTGCCATCAGTGGCGGACTAGCCGGGGGGCAGTTCTTC. It codes for CAISGGLAGGQFF.

This clonotype has a handful of counts. The chain is built from TRBV7-8 and TRBJ2-2; no clear D gene. Trimming left V 2 bases short and J 6 bases short, with 13 bases between. The CDR3 is made up of 15 amino acids. Germline assignment: CDR1 SGHVS and CDR2 FQNEAQ. The CDR3 reads CASSLSAPSSGELFF. The CDR3 bases are TGTGCCAGCAGCTTATCAGCCCCTTCCTCCGGGGAGCTGTTTTTT.

This clonotype was seen more than once but under ten times. The V call is TRBV5-1, the J call TRBJ2-1; D remains unclear. Deletions cut 2 bases from V and 1 base from J, with 10 bases between. This CDR3 region has 15 residues. The V gene's germline CDR1 is SGHRS and CDR2 YFSETQ. The CDR3 spells CASSFNGESYNEQFF. The CDR3 DNA is TGCGCCAGCAGCTTCAACGGAGAATCCTACAATGAGCAGTTCTTC. The variable domain in full, completed from reference TRBV5-1 and TRBJ2-1, reads KAGVTQTPRYLIKTRGQQVTLSCSPISGHRSVSWYQQTPGQGLQFLFEYFSETQRNKGNFPGRFSGRQFSNSRSEMNVSTLELGDSALYLCASSFNGESYNEQFFGPGTRLTVL.

This clonotype was picked up a small number of times. V gene TRBV12-3 or TRBV12-4 combines with J gene TRBJ2-2; D is ambiguous. Trimming removed 5 bases at V and 6 bases at J, with 13 bases between. This CDR3 spans 14 amino acids. The CDR3 nucleotides read TGTGCCAGCAGTCCCGGTTTTAGTCCCGGGGAGCTGTTTTTT. Translating it yields CASSPGFSPGELFF.

The V and J genes are TRBV7-8 and TRBJ2-2; TRBD2 matches at 13 bases. V lost 5 bases and J lost 7; bases outside the gene matches: 4. Germline V lookup: CDR1 SGHVS, CDR2 FQNEAQ. This CDR3 is built from 15 residues. The CDR3 sequence is CASSRLAGGDGELFF. CDR3 DNA sequence: TGTGCCAGCAGCCGACTAGCGGGGGGTGACGGGGAGCTGTTTTTT.

The sample holds a few counts of this clonotype. The CDR3 reads CASSYSASGRAGTQYF. The CDR3 DNA follows: TGTGCCAGCAGTTACTCGGCTAGCGGGAGGGCCGGTACGCAGTATTTT. The chain joins TRBV6-5 to TRBJ2-3; 12 positions agree with TRBD2. The CDR3 spans 16 residues. Germline values: CDR1 MNHEY, CDR2 SVGAGI. V lost 0 bases, J lost 8 bases, and 6 bases stayed unmatched.

Details on this clonotype: A read error may account for a junction end that differs from germline. CDR3 amino acids: CTSNLGTGGLTDTQYF. CDR3 bases: TGTACCAGCAACCTTGGGACAGGGGGCCTTACAGATACGCAGTATTTT. This rearrangement joins TRBV12-3 or TRBV12-4 to TRBJ2-3; 12 bases fit TRBD1. This CDR3 contains 16 residues.

DNA of the CDR3: TGCGCCAGCAGTCCCGCCATTTACGTGAGAGGATACGAGCAGTACGTC. It translates to CASSPAIYVRGYEQYV. The V and J genes are TRBV4-1 and TRBJ2-7, with D unresolved. CDR3 length: 16 residues. The germline CDR1 and CDR2 sequences are MGHRA and YSYEKL. Trimming shortened V by 6 bases and J by 4 bases, and 22 bases separated the two germline ends.